This TCR beta chain was sequenced for a study of HIV-infected patients and healthy controls. Follow-up blood was drawn about 14 weeks, roughly three months, after antiretroviral therapy began. Whole blood was used without fractionation, so all unsorted peripheral T cells were included. Findings and caveats of the study: HIV-infected patients and controls differed significantly in mean usage of eight alpha and eight beta V genes. Diversity differences between study cohorts were not due to their slight age and sex differences.

Germline CDR1 is MGHRA and CDR2 is YSYEKL. The V end was cut by 0 bases, the J end by 7 bases, with 13 bases between. This CDR3 region has 14 residues. This clonotype was seen a few times. The antigen remains undetermined. cDNA was made from about 500 ng RNA using alpha and beta constant primers. Separate chain-specific third strand synthesis with multiplexing indices produced the alpha and beta libraries. Each cDNA molecule was barcoded, and a single primer pair amplified each chain. A single record per CDR3 protein comes from TCRdb applying MiXCR to the 5' RACE reads. Of about 10,000 distinct CDR3 sequences in the sample, 5.5% to 7% were seen once.

The receptor was isolated from an adult with HIV infection. The donor label of this sample is uncertain. The V gene is TRBV4-1, the J gene TRBJ2-7, with D hard to call. This specimen consisted of blood, obtained during antiretroviral therapy. DNA of the CDR3: TGCGCCAGCAGCCAAGAGCCCGGGCCAGCGGAGCAGTACTTC. Amino acids: CASSQEPGPAEQYF.